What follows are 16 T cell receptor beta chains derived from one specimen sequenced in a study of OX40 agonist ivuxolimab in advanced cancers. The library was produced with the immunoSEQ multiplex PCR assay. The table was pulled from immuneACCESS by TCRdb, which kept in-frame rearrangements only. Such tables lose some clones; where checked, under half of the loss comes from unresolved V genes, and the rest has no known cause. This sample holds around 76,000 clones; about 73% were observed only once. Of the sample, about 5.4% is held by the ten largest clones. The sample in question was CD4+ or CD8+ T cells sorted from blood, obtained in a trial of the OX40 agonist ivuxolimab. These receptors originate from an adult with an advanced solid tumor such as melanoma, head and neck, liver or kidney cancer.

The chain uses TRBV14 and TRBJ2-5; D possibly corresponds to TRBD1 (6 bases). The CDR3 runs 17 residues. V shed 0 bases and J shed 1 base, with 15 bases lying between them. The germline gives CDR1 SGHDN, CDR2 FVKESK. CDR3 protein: CASSQDSLQGIQETQYF. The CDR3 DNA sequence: TGTGCCAGCAGCCAAGATAGCCTACAGGGTATCCAAGAGACCCAGTACTTC.

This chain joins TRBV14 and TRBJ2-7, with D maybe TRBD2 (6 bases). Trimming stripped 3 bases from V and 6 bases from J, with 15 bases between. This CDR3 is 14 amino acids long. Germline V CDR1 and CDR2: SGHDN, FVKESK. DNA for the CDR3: TGTGCCAGCAGCCATCGGGGACTCGGGATCGAGCAGTACTTC. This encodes CASSHRGLGIEQYF.

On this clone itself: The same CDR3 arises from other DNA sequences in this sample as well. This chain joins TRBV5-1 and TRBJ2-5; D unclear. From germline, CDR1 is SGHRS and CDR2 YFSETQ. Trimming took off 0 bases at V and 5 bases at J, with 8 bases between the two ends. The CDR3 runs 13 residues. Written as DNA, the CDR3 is TGCGCCAGCAGCTTGGGCCTGGGGGAGACCCAGTACTTC. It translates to CASSLGLGETQYF.

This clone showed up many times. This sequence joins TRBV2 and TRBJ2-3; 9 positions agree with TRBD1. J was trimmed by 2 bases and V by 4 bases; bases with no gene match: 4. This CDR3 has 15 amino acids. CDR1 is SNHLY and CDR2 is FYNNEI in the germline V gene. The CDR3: CASSGQGVSTDTQYF. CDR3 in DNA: TGTGCCAGCAGTGGACAGGGGGTGTCCACAGATACGCAGTATTTT.

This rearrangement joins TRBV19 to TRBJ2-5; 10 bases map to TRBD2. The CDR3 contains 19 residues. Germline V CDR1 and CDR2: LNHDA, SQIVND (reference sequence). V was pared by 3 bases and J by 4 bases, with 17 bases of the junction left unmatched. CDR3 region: CASSIRRAGGTLRGETQYF. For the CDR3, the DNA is TGTGCCAGTAGTATCCGGAGAGCGGGGGGGACGCTCAGAGGAGAGACCCAGTACTTC.

CDR3 nucleotides: TGTGCCAGCAGTTCGAGACTAGCGGGAGCAGATACGCAGTATTTT. It specifies CASSSRLAGADTQYF. The chain combines TRBV6-6 with TRBJ2-3; TRBD2 matches at 12 bases. The V and J ends lost 4 bases and 4 bases, in that order; junction bases with no gene match: 3. The CDR3 has 15 amino acids. Germline loops: CDR1 MNHNY, CDR2 SVGAGI (reference sequence).

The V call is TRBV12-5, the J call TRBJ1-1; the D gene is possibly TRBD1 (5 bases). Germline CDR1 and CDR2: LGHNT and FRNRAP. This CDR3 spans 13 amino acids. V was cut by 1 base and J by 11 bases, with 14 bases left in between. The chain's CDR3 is CASGLEQGGDAFF. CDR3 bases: TGTGCTAGTGGTTTGGAGCAGGGAGGGGATGCTTTCTTT. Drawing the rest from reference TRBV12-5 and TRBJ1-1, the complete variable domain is DARVTQTPRHKVTEMGQEVTMRCQPILGHNTVFWYRQTMMQGLELLAYFRNRAPLDDSGMPKDRFSAEMPDATLATLKIQPSEPRDSAVYFCASGLEQGGDAFFGQGTRLTVV.

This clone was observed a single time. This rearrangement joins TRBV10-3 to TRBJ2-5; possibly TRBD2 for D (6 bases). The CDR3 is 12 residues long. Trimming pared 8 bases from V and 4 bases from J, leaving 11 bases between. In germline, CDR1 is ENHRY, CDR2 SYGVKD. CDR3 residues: CAIAGRGETQYF. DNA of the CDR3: TGTGCCATCGCGGGGCGCGGAGAGACCCAGTACTTC.

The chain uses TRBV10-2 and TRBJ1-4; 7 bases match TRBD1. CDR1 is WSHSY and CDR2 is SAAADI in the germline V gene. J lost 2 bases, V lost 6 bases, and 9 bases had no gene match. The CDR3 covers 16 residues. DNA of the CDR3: TGCGCCAGCAGGGGGACAGCACCACCGACTAATGAAAAACTGTTTTTT. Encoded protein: CASRGTAPPTNEKLFF.

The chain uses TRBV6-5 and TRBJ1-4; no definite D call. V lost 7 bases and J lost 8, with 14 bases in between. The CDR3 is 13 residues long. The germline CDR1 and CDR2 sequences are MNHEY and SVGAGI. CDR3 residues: CASKTAGVEKLFF. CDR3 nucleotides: TGTGCCAGCAAAACGGCCGGGGTAGAAAAACTGTTTTTT.

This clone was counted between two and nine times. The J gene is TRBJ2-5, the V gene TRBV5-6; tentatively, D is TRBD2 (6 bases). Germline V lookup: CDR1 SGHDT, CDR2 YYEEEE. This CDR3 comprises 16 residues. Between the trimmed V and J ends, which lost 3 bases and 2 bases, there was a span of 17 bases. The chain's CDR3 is CASSSILRDLQETQYF. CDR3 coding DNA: TGTGCCAGCAGCTCAATACTCCGGGACTTACAAGAGACCCAGTACTTC.

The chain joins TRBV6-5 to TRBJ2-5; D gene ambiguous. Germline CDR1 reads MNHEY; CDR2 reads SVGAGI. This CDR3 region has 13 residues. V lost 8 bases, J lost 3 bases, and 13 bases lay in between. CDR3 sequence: CASSPPRKETQYF. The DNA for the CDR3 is TGTGCCAGCTCACCCCCGAGGAAAGAGACCCAGTACTTC.

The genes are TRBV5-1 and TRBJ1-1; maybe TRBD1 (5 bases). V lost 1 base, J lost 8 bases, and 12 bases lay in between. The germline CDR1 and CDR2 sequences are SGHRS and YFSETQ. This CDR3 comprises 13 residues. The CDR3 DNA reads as TGCGCCAGCAGCTTGTTTCAGGGAAGAGAAGCTTTCTTT. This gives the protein CASSLFQGREAFF.

CDR3 DNA sequence: TGTGCCAGCAGTTTATTACGGAAGGCTGGAAACACCATATATTTT. Translated, it gives CASSLLRKAGNTIYF. The chain couples TRBV28 to TRBJ1-3; no clear D. V lost 1 base and J 2 bases, leaving 9 bases between the germline ends. This CDR3 has 15 amino acids. Looked up from germline, CDR1 is MDHEN and CDR2 is SYDVKM.

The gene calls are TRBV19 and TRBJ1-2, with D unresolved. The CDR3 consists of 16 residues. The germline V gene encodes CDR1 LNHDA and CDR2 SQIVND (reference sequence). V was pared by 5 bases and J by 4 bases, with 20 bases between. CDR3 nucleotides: TGTGCCAGTAGTTCCACTCCCCGGGTGGACCCCTATGGCTACACCTTC. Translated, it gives CASSSTPRVDPYGYTF.

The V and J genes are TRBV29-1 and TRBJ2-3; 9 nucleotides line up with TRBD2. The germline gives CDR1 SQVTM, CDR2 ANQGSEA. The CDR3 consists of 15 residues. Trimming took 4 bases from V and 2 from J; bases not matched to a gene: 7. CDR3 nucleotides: TGCAGCGTTGGTCCTAGCGGGAAAACCACAGATACGCAGTATTTT. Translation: CSVGPSGKTTDTQYF.